This TCR beta chain was captured by sequencing in a study of neoadjuvant anti-PD-1 for oral cavity cancer. At the level of the study: Non-progressing patients received a fourth nivolumab dose near day 43, then surgery on days 50-56.

Time point reported: after neoadjuvant nivolumab, at surgical resection. Cohort: HPV-negative, locally advanced oral cavity squamous cell carcinoma patients. Study results and caveats: Pretreatment Treg/Th17 ratio correlated inversely with post-treatment tumor clonality.

This clone showed up just a few times. Antigen specificity is unknown. Measured with immunoSEQ multiplex PCR; TCRdb has only the in-frame clones, and not every one. The table shows some 61,000 clones, with approximately 85% occurring only once. Trimming cost V 5 bases and J 7 bases, with 15 bases left between them. Per the germline V gene, CDR1 is SEHNR and CDR2 is FQNEAQ (reference sequence). The CDR3 consists of 14 residues. The chain combines TRBV7-9 with TRBJ2-1; D possibly uses TRBD1 or TRBD2 (5 bases each). The sequence was collected from a person aged 40 to 85 with oral cavity squamous cell carcinoma. The material sequenced was PBMCs, taken after nivolumab (anti-PD-1) treatment. This CDR3 is CASSRGEWDNEQFF. In DNA form, the CDR3 reads TGTGCCAGCAGCCGAGGGGAGTGGGATAATGAGCAGTTCTTC.